This T cell receptor beta chain came from a study of blood T cells in healthy people across ages. Comments on this clonotype: A much larger clone lies a single base off, so this may be a read error.

CDR3 length equals 17 residues. V was clipped by 5 bases and J by 11 bases, with 33 bases between them. Germline V gene sequence: CDR1 SQVTM, CDR2 ANQGSEA. Alongside a J-beta primer mix, a sample-barcoded 5' primer served in a second PCR lasting 7 to 11 cycles. TCRdb re-called the 5' RACE reads through MiXCR, storing one row per CDR3 protein. The sample lists 800,000 to 950,000 distinct CDR3 sequences; almost 30% were seen once. The same data also went into a second study, on T cells of mothers and their children.

The TCR comes from a woman aged 40 to 49 in good health. The chain combines TRBV29-1 with TRBJ2-5, with D perhaps matching TRBD1 (5 bases). The material sequenced was blood. The CDR3 is CSVTPGRAFRSDNEQYF. DNA of the CDR3: TGCAGCGTTACACCGGGTCGCGCCTTCAGATCGGACAATGAGCAGTACTTC. The full variable domain, rest sourced from reference TRBV29-1 and TRBJ2-5, is SAVISQKPSRDICQRGTSLTIQCQVDSQVTMMFWYRQQPGQSLTLIATANQGSEATYESGFVIDKFPISRPNLTFSTLTVSNMSPEDSSIYLCSVTPGRAFRSDNEQYFGPGTRLLVL.